One sample yielded the 12 T cell receptor beta chains listed below, sequenced in a study of CD8+ T cells in alopecia areata. Documented treatment: oral pan-JAK inhibitor, 5-10 mg twice daily. RNA extraction and reverse transcription yielded cDNA as sequencing template. The table came from immunoSEQ multiplex PCR; TCRdb's copy has only in-frame clones and leaves some out. The sample contains around 200,000 clones, about 60% of which appear only once. The specimen comprised CD8+ T cells sorted from blood, sampled at week 24, from a patient treated with tofacitinib. The origin of the receptors is a human donor with alopecia areata.

This clone was detected a few times. This chain joins TRBV2 and TRBJ2-1; 9 nucleotides line up with TRBD2. Germline CDR1 and CDR2: SNHLY and FYNNEI. J gave up 3 bases and V 8 bases, and 5 bases lay outside the gene matches. CDR3 length equals 14 residues. CDR3 sequence (DNA): TGTGCCAGCTCCGTAGCGGGGGTCTACAATGAGCAGTTCTTC. Amino acids: CASSVAGVYNEQFF.

V usage is TRBV4-1 and J usage is TRBJ2-7, with 10 nucleotides matching TRBD1. CDR1 is MGHRA, CDR2 YSYEKL, per germline. CDR3 size: 19 residues. V shed 1 base and J 2 bases; nucleotides not matched to a gene: 14. CDR3: CASSQVTGTGASVPYEQYF. CDR3 in DNA: TGCGCCAGCAGCCAAGTAACCGGGACAGGGGCTTCCGTGCCCTACGAGCAGTACTTC.

The chain links TRBV10-2 to TRBJ1-6; a weak D match, TRBD1 (5 bases). The CDR3 totals 14 residues. Per the germline V gene, CDR1 is WSHSY and CDR2 is SAAADI. Trimming cost V 8 bases and J 2 bases, with 10 bases left between them. This CDR3 reads CASGEGPYNSPLHF. DNA for the CDR3: TGCGCCAGCGGGGAGGGGCCCTATAATTCACCCCTCCACTTT.

This chain joins TRBV4-1 and TRBJ2-4, with 9 bases matching TRBD2. The CDR3 totals 20 residues. Germline-derived CDR1 and CDR2 are MGHRA and YSYEKL. V shed 1 base and J 0 bases; nucleotides not matched to a gene: 13. The DNA for the CDR3 is TGCGCCAGCAGCCAAGTGGGACTAGCCGTACTCAACCTAGCCAAAAACATTCAGTACTTC. Translating gives CASSQVGLAVLNLAKNIQYF.

The V gene is TRBV5-6, the J gene TRBJ1-5; a possible D gene is TRBD1 (5 bases). V shed 7 bases and J shed 2 bases, with 7 bases lying between them. The CDR3 runs 12 residues. Germline CDR1 SGHDT, CDR2 YYEEEE. CDR3 sequence reads: CASQTGNQPQHF. CDR3 sequence (DNA): TGTGCCAGCCAGACAGGCAATCAGCCCCAGCATTTT.

The V gene is TRBV12-5, the J gene TRBJ1-2; possible D gene TRBD1, 6 bases. The CDR3 is 15 residues long. Germline-derived CDR1 and CDR2 are LGHNT and FRNRAP. With 1 base removed from V and 8 bases from J, the gap between germline ends came to 17 bases. The CDR3 loop reads CASGLGQAVGQGYTF. The CDR3 nucleotides read TGTGCTAGTGGTTTGGGACAGGCAGTAGGGCAGGGCTACACCTTC.

This clone was found a few times. The V call is TRBV29-1, the J call TRBJ2-1, with 8 bases identical to TRBD2. Germline lookup yields CDR1 SQVTM and CDR2 ANQGSEA. The CDR3 sequence is 13 residues long. V lost 4 bases, J lost 6 bases, and 5 bases stayed unmatched. CDR3 in DNA: TGCAGCGTTGTGCCTAGCGGGTTCAATGAGCAGTTCTTC. Translating gives CSVVPSGFNEQFF.

This rearrangement joins TRBV19 to TRBJ2-5, with D possibly matching TRBD1 (5 bases). There are 14 residues in the CDR3. Trimming stripped 5 bases from V and 2 bases from J, with 12 bases between. CDR1 is LNHDA and CDR2 is SQIVND in the germline V gene (reference sequence). The CDR3 sequence: CASSHQGWQETQYF. CDR3 sequence (DNA): TGTGCCAGTAGTCATCAGGGTTGGCAAGAGACCCAGTACTTC. The full variable domain, its missing parts supplied by reference TRBV19 and TRBJ2-5, is DGGITQSPKYLFRKEGQNVTLSCEQNLNHDAMYWYRQDPGQGLRLIYYSQIVNDFQKGDIAEGYSVSREKKESFPLTVTSAQKNPTAFYLCASSHQGWQETQYFGPGTRLLVL.

This rearrangement joins TRBV30 to TRBJ2-5; a possible D gene is TRBD2 (6 bases). Per the germline V gene, CDR1 is GTSNPN and CDR2 is SVGIG (reference sequence). Deletions cut 4 bases from V and 4 bases from J, with 13 bases between. CDR3 length: 13 amino acids. The CDR3 DNA sequence: TGTGCCTGGACGATCGAGGGAGGAGAGACCCAGTACTTC. Its translation: CAWTIEGGETQYF. The full variable domain, its missing parts supplied by reference TRBV30 and TRBJ2-5, is SQTIHQWPATLVQPVGSPLSLECTVEGTSNPNLYWYRQAAGRGLQLLFYSVGIGQISSEVPQNLSASRPQDRQFILSSKKLLLSDSGFYLCAWTIEGGETQYFGPGTRLLVL.

J is TRBJ2-3 and V is TRBV19; D remains ambiguous. Germline CDR1 LNHDA, CDR2 SQIVND (reference sequence). Trimming shortened V by 1 base and J by 3 bases, and 2 bases separated the two germline ends. The CDR3 runs 12 residues. As DNA, the CDR3 is TGTGCCAGTAGTATAGGAACAGATACGCAGTATTTT. The encoded protein is CASSIGTDTQYF.

This rearrangement joins TRBV27 to TRBJ2-1; the D gene is possibly TRBD2 (5 bases). This CDR3 spans 13 amino acids. Germline V gene data show CDR1 as MNHEY and CDR2 as SMNVEV (reference sequence). Trimming took off 0 bases at V and 9 bases at J, with 9 bases between the two ends. CDR3: CASSLSSGSEQFF. The CDR3 region has the DNA TGTGCCAGCAGTTTATCGTCGGGGAGTGAGCAGTTCTTC.

This chain connects TRBV30 to TRBJ1-4; D is unclear. The CDR3 extends over 16 amino acids. Germline values: CDR1 GTSNPN, CDR2 SVGIG (reference sequence). V lost 6 bases to trimming and J lost 5 bases, with 22 bases between them. The CDR3 sequence: CACHNLDPVGNEKLFF. In nucleotides, the CDR3 is TGTGCCTGCCATAACCTGGACCCGGTCGGGAATGAAAAACTGTTTTTT. The entire variable domain, with the rest obtained from reference TRBV30 and TRBJ1-4, is as follows: SQTIHQWPATLVQPVGSPLSLECTVEGTSNPNLYWYRQAAGRGLQLLFYSVGIGQISSEVPQNLSASRPQDRQFILSSKKLLLSDSGFYLCACHNLDPVGNEKLFFGSGTQLSVL.